The 28 T cell receptor beta chains presented below share a single source sample, sequenced in a study of response to subunit inactivated influenza vaccine. MiXCR, run by TCRdb on the RT-PCR reads, gives a single entry per CDR3 protein. The data show roughly 520,000 distinct CDR3 sequences, around 25% seen once. The material was CD4+ T cells sorted from PBMCs, obtained 4 to 6 days after vaccination. These receptors were obtained from a middle-aged man who received an inactivated influenza vaccine.

This clonotype is a singleton in its sample. The chain is built from TRBV28 and TRBJ1-1, with D unresolved. Germline assignment: CDR1 MDHEN and CDR2 SYDVKM. Trimming left V 6 bases short and J 4 bases short, with 9 bases between. The CDR3 sequence is 12 residues long. CDR3 sequence: CASSRRITEAFF. The CDR3 DNA reads TGTGCCAGCAGCAGAAGGATCACTGAAGCTTTCTTT.

This clonotype occurred a few times. The V gene is TRBV20-1, the J gene TRBJ2-2; 9 bases match TRBD1. The CDR3 is 15 amino acids. The germline CDR1 and CDR2 sequences are DFQATT and SNEGSKA (reference sequence). V lost 6 bases to trimming and J lost 5 bases; unmatched junction nucleotides: 10. CDR3 coding DNA: TGCAGTGCCTTACTCGGACAGGGGACGACCGGGGAGCTGTTTTTT. It specifies CSALLGQGTTGELFF.

The J gene is TRBJ2-2, the V gene TRBV12-3 or TRBV12-4; 9 bases map to TRBD1. The CDR3 contains 13 residues. The V segment lost 6 bases and the J segment 8 bases; nucleotides outside the gene matches: 4. CDR3 nucleotides: TGTGCCAGCAGGGCACAGGGGGCTGGGGAGCTGTTTTTT. Translating it yields CASRAQGAGELFF.

The CDR3 nucleotides are TGTGCCAGCAGCGGGGGGCTCTTGATCGGGGAGCTGTTTTTT. Translated, it gives CASSGGLLIGELFF. The genes are TRBV6-1 and TRBJ2-2; possible D gene TRBD2, 7 bases. The V end lost 6 bases, the J end lost 7 bases, and 15 bases lay between the germline ends. The length of the CDR3 is 14 residues. The germline V gene encodes CDR1 MNHNS and CDR2 SASEGT.

The chain recombines TRBV7-9 with TRBJ1-5, with 12 nucleotides matching TRBD1. The length of the CDR3 is 16 residues. CDR1 and CDR2 from the germline V gene are SEHNR and FQNEAQ (reference sequence). Trimming at V came to 3 bases and at J to 3 bases, leaving 3 bases not matched to a gene. The CDR3 DNA sequence: TGTGCCAGCAGCTTGGGGACAGGGGGCGACAATCAGCCCCAGCATTTT. Translation gives CASSLGTGGDNQPQHF.

This clonotype came up a few times. The V call is TRBV4-3, the J call TRBJ1-4, with 9 bases fitting TRBD1. From germline, CDR1 is LGHNA and CDR2 YSLEER. V lost 4 bases to trimming and J lost 7 bases; unmatched junction nucleotides: 7. This CDR3 is 15 amino acids long. CDR3 coding DNA: TGCGCCAGCAGCCTACGGGGGACAGGGAGTGAAAAACTGTTTTTT. Its protein is CASSLRGTGSEKLFF.

The V gene is TRBV30, the J gene TRBJ2-1; maybe TRBD2 (5 bases). Germline V gene sequence: CDR1 GTSNPN, CDR2 SVGIG (reference sequence). Trimming stripped 0 bases from V and 9 bases from J, with 6 bases between. The CDR3 sequence is 11 residues long. CDR3 protein: CAWSVRGEQFF. CDR3 coding DNA: TGTGCCTGGAGTGTACGGGGTGAGCAGTTCTTC.

This clonotype has a handful of counts. The chain carries TRBV5-1 and TRBJ2-3; D gene ambiguous. V was cut by 0 bases and J by 2 bases, with 7 bases left in between. The CDR3 sequence is 14 residues long. Per germline, CDR1 SGHRS and CDR2 YFSETQ. The CDR3 loop is CASSLGSNTDTQYF. DNA for the CDR3: TGCGCCAGCAGCTTGGGGTCAAACACAGATACGCAGTATTTT.

The chain employs TRBV10-3 and TRBJ2-1, with 12 bases lining up with TRBD2. CDR3 length equals 12 residues. Per the germline V gene, CDR1 is ENHRY and CDR2 is SYGVKD. V was pared by 11 bases and J by 7 bases, with 3 bases of the junction left unmatched. CDR3 DNA: TGTGCCGCTGGACTAGCGGGGAATGAGCAGTTCTTC. As protein: CAAGLAGNEQFF.

This chain uses TRBV15 with TRBJ2-3; D remains unclear. Germline CDR1 and CDR2: LNHNV and YYDKDF (reference sequence). Between the trimmed V and J ends, which lost 0 bases and 4 bases, there was a span of 5 bases. The CDR3 is 13 residues long. CDR3 DNA: TGTGCCACCAGCAGAGATACGGCAGATACGCAGTATTTT. Translating gives CATSRDTADTQYF.

This clonotype was seen a few times. V is TRBV7-2 and J is TRBJ2-7; D gene ambiguous. Germline assignment: CDR1 SGHTA and CDR2 FQGNSA. With 1 base removed from V and 1 base from J, the gap between germline ends came to 8 bases. The length of the CDR3 is 14 residues. The chain's CDR3 is CASSLVLGSYEQYF. The CDR3 DNA reads as TGTGCCAGCAGCTTAGTTCTCGGTTCCTACGAGCAGTACTTC.

The V call is TRBV5-6, the J call TRBJ1-5; 7 bases align to TRBD1. V dropped 4 bases and J dropped 5; count of bases not matched to a gene: 9. The CDR3 extends over 15 amino acids. Germline CDR1 SGHDT, CDR2 YYEEEE. Here the CDR3 DNA reads TGTGCCAGCAGCCAGAAGGGCAGGGGGGATCAGCCCCAGCATTTT. It is translated as CASSQKGRGDQPQHF.

This clonotype appeared a few times. The V gene is TRBV6-5, the J gene TRBJ1-4, with D uncertain. Trimming took off 0 bases at V and 0 bases at J, with 5 bases between the two ends. CDR1 and CDR2 from the germline V gene are MNHEY and SVGAGI. The CDR3 totals 15 residues. As DNA, the CDR3 is TGTGCCAGCAGTTACTCCAGAGCAACTAATGAAAAACTGTTTTTT. Its protein product is CASSYSRATNEKLFF.

In this sample, this clonotype turned up a few times. The chain recombines TRBV5-1 with TRBJ2-1; no clear D gene. The germline gives CDR1 SGHRS, CDR2 YFSETQ. The CDR3 spans 14 residues. The germline V and J ends were trimmed by 4 bases and 7 bases, with 15 bases remaining between them. DNA of the CDR3: TGCGCCAGCAGCGGCGGTGACGCCGTGAATGAGCAGTTCTTC. Protein: CASSGGDAVNEQFF. Combining the CDR3 with reference TRBV5-1 and TRBJ2-1 gives the whole variable domain KAGVTQTPRYLIKTRGQQVTLSCSPISGHRSVSWYQQTPGQGLQFLFEYFSETQRNKGNFPGRFSGRQFSNSRSEMNVSTLELGDSALYLCASSGGDAVNEQFFGPGTRLTVL.

V usage is TRBV20-1 and J usage is TRBJ1-1, with D hard to call. V was shortened by 5 bases and J by 1 base, with 17 bases between the two germline ends. Germline V gene data show CDR1 as DFQATT and CDR2 as SNEGSKA (reference sequence). CDR3 length: 15 residues. CDR3 in amino acids: CSARTPTVTNTEAFF. The CDR3 DNA follows: TGCAGTGCTCGAACCCCCACCGTGACGAACACTGAAGCTTTCTTT.

This clonotype was picked up a small number of times. This chain links TRBV11-2 with TRBJ2-3; D unclear. Deletions cut 4 bases from V and 6 bases from J, with 11 bases between. The germline CDR1 and CDR2 sequences are SGHAT and FQNNGV. This CDR3 comprises 13 residues. This CDR3 is CASSSIFMDTQYF. The CDR3 DNA follows: TGTGCCAGCAGCTCGATCTTTATGGATACGCAGTATTTT.

The genes are TRBV2 and TRBJ2-6; TRBD1 might be the D (5 bases). The CDR3 length is 17 residues. The V end lost 6 bases, the J end lost 0 bases, and 15 bases lay between the germline ends. Germline V lookup: CDR1 SNHLY, CDR2 FYNNEI. The CDR3 nucleotides are TGTGCCAGCAGAGGACACGGAATTAGCTCTGGGGCCAACGTCCTGACTTTC. Translation: CASRGHGISSGANVLTF.

The chain uses TRBV3-1 and TRBJ1-1; D call uncertain. The germline CDR1 and CDR2 sequences are LGHDT and YNNKEL (reference sequence). The CDR3 extends over 14 amino acids. V was cut by 4 bases and J by 2 bases, with 11 bases left in between. This CDR3 reads CASSPSGRNTEAFF. The CDR3 coding sequence is TGTGCCAGCAGCCCAAGCGGACGAAACACTGAAGCTTTCTTT.

DNA of the CDR3: TGTGCCAGCAGGGGCCGGGGACACACCTACGAGCAGTACTTC. This sequence encodes CASRGRGHTYEQYF. The rearrangement uses TRBV2 and TRBJ2-7; TRBD1 might be the D (6 bases). Trimming left V 6 bases short and J 2 bases short, with 14 bases between. The CDR3 totals 14 residues. The V gene's germline CDR1 is SNHLY and CDR2 FYNNEI.

This clonotype was recorded once. The CDR3 loop is CASRPGGGYEQYF. The CDR3 region has the DNA TGTGCCAGCAGACCTGGGGGGGGGTACGAGCAGTACTTC. The rearrangement uses TRBV28 and TRBJ2-7, with 7 bases matching TRBD2. Germline-derived CDR1 and CDR2 are MDHEN and SYDVKM. V dropped 6 bases and J dropped 4; count of bases not matched to a gene: 6. The CDR3 contains 13 residues.

The genes are TRBV29-1 and TRBJ1-1; D is ambiguous. The germline V gene encodes CDR1 SQVTM and CDR2 ANQGSEA. CDR3 size: 14 residues. V was pared by 1 base and J by 0 bases, with 9 bases between. The CDR3 region is CSVEGRSMNTEAFF. The DNA for the CDR3 is TGCAGCGTTGAAGGCAGGAGTATGAACACTGAAGCTTTCTTT.

The V call is TRBV7-2, the J call TRBJ2-3, with a possible D match to TRBD2 (5 bases). Germline lookup yields CDR1 SGHTA and CDR2 FQGNSA. CDR3 size: 13 residues. With 4 bases removed from V and 4 bases from J, the gap between germline ends came to 9 bases. CDR3 sequence: CASSYGLADTQYF. CDR3 sequence (DNA): TGTGCCAGCAGCTACGGACTGGCAGATACGCAGTATTTT. Complete variable domain (other parts from reference TRBV7-2 and TRBJ2-3): GAGVSQSPSNKVTEKGKDVELRCDPISGHTALYWYRQSLGQGLEFLIYFQGNSAPDKSGLPSDRFSAERTGGSVSTLTIQRTQQEDSAVYLCASSYGLADTQYFGPGTRLTVL.

On this clonotype: This could be a read error, since a much larger clone is one nucleotide away. The chain uses TRBV7-9 and TRBJ1-1; no clear D. The V and J ends lost 2 bases and 1 base respectively, with 5 bases between them. Per germline, CDR1 SEHNR and CDR2 FQNEAQ (reference sequence). This CDR3 comprises 13 residues. Here the CDR3 DNA reads TGTGCCAGCAGCTTAATCAAGAACACTGAAGCTTTCTTT. The encoded protein is CASSLIKNTEAFF.

The V call is TRBV20-1, the J call TRBJ2-7, with D perhaps TRBD1 or TRBD2 (5 bases each). V gave up 5 bases and J gave up 0 bases, with 11 bases separating them. The CDR3 runs to 13 residues. CDR1 DFQATT and CDR2 SNEGSKA come from the germline V gene (reference sequence). This CDR3 is CSAPPGPSYEQYF. The CDR3 nucleotides read TGCAGTGCTCCACCGGGACCCTCCTACGAGCAGTACTTC.

The rearrangement uses TRBV20-1 and TRBJ1-6; D unresolved. The CDR3 extends over 14 amino acids. V lost 5 bases and J lost 0, with 8 bases in between. From germline, CDR1 is DFQATT and CDR2 SNEGSKA (reference sequence). The CDR3 DNA sequence: TGCAGTGCTCCGAGGAGCTCCTATAATTCACCCCTCCACTTT. Translation gives CSAPRSSYNSPLHF.

This clonotype was counted a few times. The chain couples TRBV4-2 to TRBJ2-5; D is unclear. Trimming removed 0 bases at V and 0 bases at J, with 5 bases between. The CDR3 runs 14 residues. Germline CDR1 LGHNA, CDR2 YNFKEQ. CDR3 sequence (DNA): TGTGCCAGCAGCCAAGATAGCCACCAAGAGACCCAGTACTTC. Its translation: CASSQDSHQETQYF.

The chain employs TRBV19 and TRBJ2-5; the D gene is possibly TRBD1 (6 bases). CDR3 length equals 13 residues. CDR1 and CDR2 (germline): LNHDA, SQIVND (reference sequence). The germline V and J ends were trimmed by 4 bases and 4 bases, with 10 bases remaining between them. CDR3 sequence: CASSTGTLETQYF. In DNA form, the CDR3 reads TGTGCCAGTAGTACCGGGACACTAGAGACCCAGTACTTC. The whole variable domain, remainder taken from reference TRBV19 and TRBJ2-5, is DGGITQSPKYLFRKEGQNVTLSCEQNLNHDAMYWYRQDPGQGLRLIYYSQIVNDFQKGDIAEGYSVSREKKESFPLTVTSAQKNPTAFYLCASSTGTLETQYFGPGTRLLVL.

This sequence joins TRBV20-1 and TRBJ2-4; possible D gene TRBD2, 6 bases. This CDR3 has 15 residues. Germline CDR1 DFQATT, CDR2 SNEGSKA (reference sequence). Deletions cut 1 base from V and 1 base from J, with 11 bases between. CDR3 DNA: TGCAGTGCTAGAGCCGGGAGTTCGGCCAAAAACATTCAGTACTTC. As protein: CSARAGSSAKNIQYF.